A selection of T cell receptor beta chains follows, all from one sample in a study of cytomegalovirus exposure and HLA in healthy donors. Method: immunoSEQ multiplex PCR; TCRdb's copy keeps in-frame clones and lacks some. The repertoire holds about 210,000 clones, with approximately 84% as singletons. The sample was PBMCs. These receptors originate from a girl aged 2 to 9 in good health and CMV-seronegative. Each CDR3 is given with its conserved first and last residue. A D gene is named only where the DNA matches it firmly. Only some rows state a clone size, as once, few, many or a class for expanded clones.

abundance	v_gene	j_gene	d_gene	CDR3aa	CDR3nt
few	TRBV7-2	TRBJ2-3	-	CASSVDRTDTQYF	TGTGCCAGCAGCGTCGACAGAACAGATACGCAGTATTTT
few	TRBV19	TRBJ1-5	TRBD1	CATRGQGSLGGQPQHF	TGTGCCACCCGGGGACAGGGGTCTCTAGGGGGCCAGCCCCAGCATTTT
-	TRBV28	TRBJ1-2	-	CASSFPQGYGYTF	TGTGCCAGCAGTTTTCCACAGGGCTATGGCTACACCTTC
-	TRBV30	TRBJ2-5	-	CAWSIQGLVETQYF	TGTGCCTGGAGTATACAGGGATTGGTGGAGACCCAGTACTTC
-	TRBV19	TRBJ1-2	TRBD1	CASTHDRGGYGYTF	TGTGCCAGTACCCACGACAGGGGCGGCTATGGCTACACCTTC
-	TRBV6-6	TRBJ2-2	TRBD2	CASSYLSSGSPGELFF	TGTGCCAGCAGTTACTTGTCTAGCGGGAGCCCCGGGGAGCTGTTTTTT
-	TRBV30	TRBJ1-1	-	CAWNEETEAFF	TGTGCCTGGAATGAGGAGACTGAAGCTTTCTTT
-	TRBV13	TRBJ2-3	TRBD2	CASRKREYTDTQYF	TGTGCCAGCAGAAAGCGGGAGTACACAGATACGCAGTATTTT
-	TRBV5-1	TRBJ2-7	TRBD2	CASSSVAGGKYEQYF	TGCGCCAGCAGCTCGGTAGCGGGAGGCAAGTACGAGCAGTACTTC
-	TRBV7-7	TRBJ2-2	-	CASSLSTGELFF	TGTGCCAGCAGCCTTTCGACCGGGGAGCTGTTTTTT
-	TRBV5-1	TRBJ1-2	-	CASSLGARGDYGYTF	TGCGCCAGCAGCTTGGGGGCCAGGGGTGACTATGGCTACACCTTC
-	TRBV6-1	TRBJ1-1	-	CATHLVGTNTEAFF	TGTGCCACCCACCTGGTGGGGACAAACACTGAAGCTTTCTTT
-	TRBV6-1	TRBJ1-1	-	CASSDPPGKVNTEAFF	TGTGCCAGCAGTGATCCTCCAGGGAAGGTGAACACTGAAGCTTTCTTT
once	TRBV2	TRBJ2-7	-	CASRQIATVMEQYF	TGTGCCAGCAGGCAAATTGCGACTGTTATGGAGCAGTACTTC
-	TRBV5-5	TRBJ2-5	-	CASSFRVTGVVETQYF	TGTGCCAGCAGCTTTCGGGTGACGGGAGTGGTGGAGACCCAGTACTTC
-	TRBV30	TRBJ2-3	TRBD2	CAWSDTSGNTQYF	TGTGCCTGGAGTGATACTAGCGGGAATACGCAGTATTTT
-	TRBV5-4	TRBJ1-2	TRBD1	CASSQELRGRNYGYTF	TGTGCCAGCAGCCAAGAGTTGAGGGGGCGTAACTATGGCTACACCTTC
-	TRBV7-8	TRBJ2-1	TRBD2	CASSLKREADNEQFF	TGTGCCAGCAGCTTAAAGCGGGAGGCTGACAATGAGCAGTTCTTC
-	TRBV4-1	TRBJ1-3	TRBD1	CASSRGTGGSIYF	TGCGCCAGCAGCCGAGGGACAGGGGGTTCCATATATTTT
-	TRBV2	TRBJ2-1	TRBD2	CASRDTSGRAYNEQFF	TGTGCCAGCAGGGACACCAGCGGGAGGGCCTACAATGAGCAGTTCTTC
-	TRBV5-1	TRBJ1-1	TRBD1	CASSLATGGNTEAFF	TGCGCCAGCAGCTTGGCGACAGGGGGTAACACTGAAGCTTTCTTT
-	TRBV5-5	TRBJ1-1	TRBD1	CASSRDRGNTEAFF	TGTGCCAGCAGCCGGGACAGGGGGAACACTGAAGCTTTCTTT
-	TRBV7-9	TRBJ1-1	-	CASSSLGENTEAFF	TGTGCCAGCAGCTCCTTAGGGGAGAACACTGAAGCTTTCTTT
-	TRBV10-3	TRBJ1-1	TRBD1	CASHPPTGGALGSEAFF	TGTGCCAGCCACCCCCCGACAGGGGGCGCGTTAGGGTCTGAAGCTTTCTTT
-	TRBV2	TRBJ2-7	TRBD2	CASREGALAGPVYEQYF	TGTGCCAGCAGAGAAGGAGCCCTAGCGGGGCCCGTCTACGAGCAGTACTTC
-	TRBV25-1	TRBJ2-7	-	CASSEAGSAPEQYF	TGTGCCAGCAGTGAAGCGGGCAGCGCTCCGGAGCAGTACTTC
-	TRBV5-1	TRBJ2-5	TRBD1	CASSLMDRAIETQYF	TGCGCCAGCAGCTTGATGGACAGGGCTATAGAGACCCAGTACTTC
once	TRBV6-1	TRBJ1-6	TRBD1	CASSETGGTLRNSPLHF	TGTGCCAGCAGTGAAACAGGGGGCACACTTAGGAATTCACCCCTCCACTTT
few	TRBV10-2	TRBJ2-7	-	CASSHGLDEQYF	TGCGCCAGCAGCCACGGACTGGACGAGCAGTACTTC
-	TRBV7-7	TRBJ2-5	TRBD1	CASSLKGAQETQYF	TGTGCCAGCAGCTTGAAGGGGGCCCAAGAGACCCAGTACTTC
-	TRBV5-1	TRBJ2-5	-	CASSSNTGMETQYF	TGCGCCAGCAGCTCGAACACAGGGATGGAGACCCAGTACTTC
few	TRBV5-5	TRBJ1-6	-	CASSLVTGPYNSPLHF	TGTGCCAGCAGCTTGGTAACAGGGCCCTATAATTCACCCCTCCACTTT
-	TRBV7-7	TRBJ2-1	TRBD1	CASSLRQGTYNEQFF	TGTGCCAGCAGCCTTCGACAGGGTACCTACAATGAGCAGTTCTTC
-	TRBV6-5	TRBJ2-7	-	CASSPQQGIVSEQYF	TGTGCCAGCAGCCCCCAACAGGGTATAGTCTCCGAGCAGTACTTC
-	TRBV18	TRBJ2-2	TRBD1	CASSPVAGGNGELFF	TGTGCCAGCTCACCGGTGGCAGGGGGAAACGGGGAGCTGTTTTTT
-	TRBV5-1	TRBJ2-1	TRBD2	CASSKWTSGGALSYNEQFF	TGCGCCAGCAGCAAGTGGACTAGCGGGGGAGCCCTTTCCTACAATGAGCAGTTCTTC
once	TRBV5-4	TRBJ2-7	TRBD2	CASSFYSGTSVTYEQYF	TGTGCCAGCAGCTTTTACTCGGGGACTAGCGTTACCTACGAGCAGTACTTC
-	TRBV4-1	TRBJ2-1	TRBD2	CASSRSGTSGNNEQFF	TGCGCCAGCAGCCGGTCCGGGACTAGCGGGAACAATGAGCAGTTCTTC
-	TRBV5-4	TRBJ1-2	-	CASSSGTSYGYTF	TGTGCCAGCAGCTCCGGGACAAGTTATGGCTACACCTTC
-	TRBV30	TRBJ1-1	TRBD1	CALSPGTGVNTEAFF	TGTGCCTTGTCCCCCGGGACAGGGGTAAACACTGAAGCTTTCTTT
-	TRBV7-9	TRBJ2-3	-	CASSLAGTQSTDTQYF	TGTGCCAGCAGCTTAGCAGGGACTCAAAGCACAGATACGCAGTATTTT